A selection of T cell receptor beta chains follows, all from one sample in a study of beta chain features in type 1 diabetes. Data came from immunoSEQ multiplex PCR; TCRdb stores just in-frame clones and leaves some out. The data hold almost 350,000 clones, with under 8.5% observed a single time. The material sequenced was central memory CD4+ T cells from blood. All receptors come from a young woman in good health. Both conserved end residues are part of each CDR3. Each record gives: CDR3 DNA, CDR3 protein, clone size, J gene, D gene, V gene. A D gene is named only where the DNA matches it firmly. Expanded clones get a size class; other rows say once, few or many, or leave the size out.

TGTGCCAGCAGCCCTAGGCAAAGGGTCAGCTCCTACAATGAGCAGTTCTTC | CASSPRQRVSSYNEQFF | few | TRBJ2-1 | NA | TRBV7-2
TGCAGCGCCGGGCAGTCGACTAATGAAAAACTGTTTTTT | CSAGQSTNEKLFF | few | TRBJ1-4 | NA | TRBV29-1
TGTGCCATCAGTGTTGGGGGGCTTAACAATGAGCAGTTCTTC | CAISVGGLNNEQFF | NA | TRBJ2-1 | NA | TRBV10-3
TGTGCCAGCAGCTTCAGGGCCGGGTGGACAGATACGCAGTATTTT | CASSFRAGWTDTQYF | NA | TRBJ2-3 | NA | TRBV7-8
TGTGCCAGCACCTGGGCCAGGAACTATGGCTACACCTTC | CASTWARNYGYTF | NA | TRBJ1-2 | NA | TRBV6-1
TGTGCCAGCAGACAGGTCATGAACACTGAAGCTTTCTTT | CASRQVMNTEAFF | NA | TRBJ1-1 | NA | TRBV6-5
TGTGCCAGCAGTCCTCGCCAGGTGAGGAACACTGAAGCTTTCTTT | CASSPRQVRNTEAFF | NA | TRBJ1-1 | NA | TRBV28
TGTGCCAGCAGCTGGGGGGACTCTACGCAGTATTTT | CASSWGDSTQYF | NA | TRBJ2-3 | NA | TRBV7-9
TGTGCCAGCAGATCACAGGGGGCGGTCGGTCAGCCCCAGCATTTT | CASRSQGAVGQPQHF | many | TRBJ1-5 | TRBD1 | TRBV2
TGCGCCAGCAGTCAATCGGGGGGTCAAGAGACCCAGTACTTC | CASSQSGGQETQYF | many | TRBJ2-5 | NA | TRBV23-1
TGTGCCAGCAGCCTTAGCGGCCAAGAGACCCAGTACTTC | CASSLSGQETQYF | few | TRBJ2-5 | NA | TRBV7-9
TGTGCCAGCAGCTCTTACAGGACAGGGATTACCATTCAGTACTTC | CASSSYRTGITIQYF | NA | TRBJ2-4 | TRBD1 | TRBV11-2
TGTGCCACCCAAGTGGGGGGAATGAACACTGAAGCTTTCTTT | CATQVGGMNTEAFF | many | TRBJ1-1 | NA | TRBV28
TGTGCCAGCAGCTTAACTGGGACTGCTTTCACAGATACGCAGTATTTT | CASSLTGTAFTDTQYF | NA | TRBJ2-3 | NA | TRBV7-3
TGTGCCAGCAGAATACAGGAGAGCACAGATACGCAGTATTTT | CASRIQESTDTQYF | NA | TRBJ2-3 | NA | TRBV28
TGTGCCAGCAGCCGAACCTCAGACGTAGGGACCACAGATACGCAGTATTTT | CASSRTSDVGTTDTQYF | few | TRBJ2-3 | NA | TRBV5-4
TGTGCCAGCAGCCCAGAGGCAGGGGCCCGTGGCTACACCTTC | CASSPEAGARGYTF | few | TRBJ1-2 | NA | TRBV28
TGTGCCAGCAGCTCCCGGCGATTAGCGGGAGGGTCATACGAGCAGTACTTC | CASSSRRLAGGSYEQYF | NA | TRBJ2-7 | TRBD2 | TRBV28
TGTGCCAGCAGTCCCGTGGGGGTTTCCTACGAGCAGTACTTC | CASSPVGVSYEQYF | few | TRBJ2-7 | NA | TRBV6-5
TGTGCCAGCAGATCGGGACAGGGGGTGGTCATTCAGTACTTC | CASRSGQGVVIQYF | many | TRBJ2-4 | TRBD1 | TRBV28
TGTGCCAGCTCACCGGCGGGAGGGGGCTCCTACGAGCAGTACTTC | CASSPAGGGSYEQYF | few | TRBJ2-7 | TRBD2 | TRBV18
TGCGCCAGCAGCTTGGACCCCCTGAGGTTCTATGGCTACACCTTC | CASSLDPLRFYGYTF | many | TRBJ1-2 | NA | TRBV5-1
TGTGCCAGCTTCCCCAATAGAGGGAGGGCCATTGAGCAGTTCTTC | CASFPNRGRAIEQFF | NA | TRBJ2-1 | TRBD2 | TRBV6-1
TGTGACCGAGCCCCGGGTCAGGGACAGCAAGAGACCCAGTACTTC | CDRAPGQGQQETQYF | NA | TRBJ2-5 | TRBD1 | TRBV7-3
TGTGCCAGCAGTGTCATTGGGGGAGCTGGGGCCAACGTCCTGACTTTC | CASSVIGGAGANVLTF | NA | TRBJ2-6 | NA | TRBV28
TGTGCCAGCAGTTTAACCACAGGGTTTTTGGAGACCCAGTACTTC | CASSLTTGFLETQYF | NA | TRBJ2-5 | NA | TRBV7-9
TGTGCCATCAGTGAAGGCGGGGTCCAAGAGACCCAGTACTTC | CAISEGGVQETQYF | many | TRBJ2-5 | NA | TRBV10-3
TGTGCCAGCAGCGCAAGACGGGACAATGAGCAGTTCTTC | CASSARRDNEQFF | NA | TRBJ2-1 | NA | TRBV9